This T cell receptor (beta chain) was documented in a study of T cell responses to AZD1222 COVID-19 vaccine. Study-level results: There were mostly white British donors and more females than males, and clonal diversity was possibly underestimated. Baseline seropositivity occurred in only a handful of AZD1222 recipients. Variant regions that are unmutated are reportedly the target of nearly half of spike-specific TCRs.

Assay used: immunoSEQ multiplex PCR; TCRdb lists only in-frame clones, some missing. The table lists about 140,000 clones, 91% of them singletons. The V and J ends lost 3 bases and 9 bases respectively, with 9 bases between them. There are 11 residues in the CDR3. Germline V gives CDR1 DFQATT, CDR2 SNEGSKA (reference sequence). As regards this clone: Its antigen is as yet unknown.

This sequence originates from an adult who received the MenACWY meningococcal vaccine as a control. Specimen: peripheral blood, collected 28 days after the second dose of the MenACWY control vaccine. This sequence joins TRBV20-1 and TRBJ2-1; D is perhaps TRBD1 (5 bases). Here the CDR3 DNA reads TGCAGTGCTAGCAGGGTGATTGAGCAGTTCTTC. Residues: CSASRVIEQFF.